This record covers a single T cell receptor beta chain. Its antigen is undetermined. The CDR3 contains 12 residues. The germline V gene encodes CDR1 SGHTA and CDR2 FQGNSA. V lost 1 base and J lost 4, with 4 bases in between. Genomic DNA acted as the template from which TCR beta VDJ combination and CDR3 sequence profiling were carried out. TCRdb reprocessed the reads via MiXCR and lists one record per CDR3 protein. The sample consists of about 110,000 distinct CDR3 sequences, around 49% of them appearing once. This sample is part of a study of CD8+CD57+ T cells in acquired aplastic anemia. The wider study: Isolated CD4+ and CD8+ cells, once sorted, yielded DNA averaging roughly 3.4 ug.

Study-wide findings and caveats: It was found that 25 to 35 CD8+ CDR3 sequences were shared between patients and controls.

Sequencing used sorted CD4+, CD8+, or CD8+CD57+ T cells (not recorded which) from PBMCs. This rearrangement joins TRBV7-2 to TRBJ1-2; no reliable D call. The TCR was taken from a human donor in good health, serving as a control. The CDR3 DNA is TGTGCCAGCAGCTTAGAGGTCTATGGCTACACCTTC. Protein sequence: CASSLEVYGYTF.